This is a list of T cell receptor beta chains from one sample in a study of blood T cell repertoires in COVID-19. Repertoires were generated with immunoSEQ multiplex PCR, while TCRdb's copy carries only in-frame clones and drops some. The profile shows about 350,000 clones, roughly nine tenths of them singletons. Sequenced: peripheral blood. These receptors came from a woman aged 60 to 75 with COVID-19, enrolled during active disease. Both conserved end residues are part of each CDR3. Each record gives: V gene, clone size, D gene, J gene, CDR3 length, CDR3 DNA, CDR3 protein. A D gene is named only where the DNA matches it firmly. A row's size may be missing; if present it is once, few, many or a size class.

>TRBV18|NA|TRBD1|TRBJ2-2|14
TGTGCCAGCTCGAGGACAGGGAACACCGGGGAGCTGTTTTTT
CASSRTGNTGELFF
>TRBV6-6|NA|TRBD2|TRBJ2-5|16
TGTGCCAGCAGCGAACGGGGGTTAGCGGGGTATGAGACCCAGTACTTC
CASSERGLAGYETQYF
>TRBV27|few|TRBD1|TRBJ2-7|17
TGTGCCAGCAGTCCCACCCCTAGGACAGGGGTCAACTACGAGCAGTACTTC
CASSPTPRTGVNYEQYF
>TRBV2|NA|TRBD1|TRBJ1-2|14
TGTGCCAGCAGTGCACAGGGGAAGAACTATGGCTACACCTTC
CASSAQGKNYGYTF
>TRBV28|once|TRBD1|TRBJ1-5|16
TGTGCCAGCAGTTTATCTGACACAGGGGGGAACCAGCCCCAGCATTTT
CASSLSDTGGNQPQHF
>TRBV5-1|NA|TRBD1|TRBJ2-3|17
TGCGCCAGCAGCTCCGGGGAGGGGACAGGGCACACAGATACGCAGTATTTT
CASSSGEGTGHTDTQYF
>TRBV18|NA|TRBD1|TRBJ2-7|13
TGTGCCAGCTCACGGCTCGACAGGGACGAGCAGTACTTC
CASSRLDRDEQYF
>TRBV14|NA|NA|TRBJ1-3|12
TGTGCCAGCAGCCAAGTAGTAAACACCATATATTTT
CASSQVVNTIYF
>TRBV28|once|NA|TRBJ1-5|14
TGTGCCAGCAGTTTACGGAGTCGAGATCAGCCCCAGCATTTT
CASSLRSRDQPQHF
>TRBV7-6|NA|NA|TRBJ1-1|16
TGTGCCAGCAGCTTAGCCCAGGGCCAGATGAACACTGAAGCTTTCTTT
CASSLAQGQMNTEAFF
>TRBV28|NA|NA|TRBJ1-5|14
TGTGCCAGCAGTTTACACGGGAGCAATCAGCCCCAGCATTTT
CASSLHGSNQPQHF
>TRBV7-9|NA|TRBD2|TRBJ2-3|16
TGTGCCAGCAGCTTAGGAGCTAGCGGGGTCACAGATACGCAGTATTTT
CASSLGASGVTDTQYF
>TRBV29-1|NA|TRBD2|TRBJ2-3|13
TGCAGCGTTTCGGGACTAGGATCAGATACGCAGTATTTT
CSVSGLGSDTQYF
>TRBV7-3|NA|TRBD1|TRBJ1-1|14
TGTGCCAGCAGCTCACAGGGGTCAGGGACTGAAGCTTTCTTT
CASSSQGSGTEAFF
>TRBV19|NA|NA|TRBJ1-5|15
TGTGCCAGTAGTAAGGGAGGACCTCACAATCAGCCCCAGCATTTT
CASSKGGPHNQPQHF
>TRBV6-5|NA|NA|TRBJ2-2|13
TGTGCCAGCAGGAGGGTGAACACCGGGGAGCTGTTTTTT
CASRRVNTGELFF
>TRBV18|NA|NA|TRBJ2-2|13
TGTGCCAGCTCACCTCTAGCAACCGGGGAGCTGTTTTTT
CASSPLATGELFF
>TRBV27|NA|NA|TRBJ2-3|13
TGTGCCAGCAGTTTAGTTTACTCAGATACGCAGTATTTT
CASSLVYSDTQYF
>TRBV9|few|NA|TRBJ1-1|16
TGTGCCAGCAGCGGGAGCGCCGGGTCCCCGAACACTGAAGCTTTCTTT
CASSGSAGSPNTEAFF
>TRBV6-1|NA|TRBD1|TRBJ1-2|14
TGTGCCAGCAGTGAACAGGGGGCTAACTATGGCTACACCTTC
CASSEQGANYGYTF
>TRBV5-1|NA|NA|TRBJ2-7|14
TGCGCCAGCAGCTTGGCTGGGGCTAGGAACGAGCAGTACTTC
CASSLAGARNEQYF
>TRBV6-6|NA|TRBD1|TRBJ1-1|14
TGTGCCAGCAGTGACAGACAGGGTAATACTGAAGCTTTCTTT
CASSDRQGNTEAFF
>TRBV5-1|NA|TRBD2|TRBJ2-1|19
TGCGCCAGCAGGGGAATAGCGGGGGCCTTTACCGATTCCTACAATGAGCAGTTCTTC
CASRGIAGAFTDSYNEQFF
>TRBV2|NA|NA|TRBJ1-2|14
TGTGCCAGCACCCGGAGGCAGCCAAACTATGGCTACACCTTC
CASTRRQPNYGYTF
>TRBV18|few|NA|TRBJ1-2|13
TGTGCCAGCTCACCCACAGTTAACTATGGCTACACCTTC
CASSPTVNYGYTF
>TRBV2|NA|NA|TRBJ1-3|12
TGTGCCAGCAGTGATGAGGCGAACACCATATATTTT
CASSDEANTIYF
>TRBV19|NA|TRBD1|TRBJ1-1|14
TGTGCCAGTAGTATGGACAGGGAAAACACTGAAGCTTTCTTT
CASSMDRENTEAFF
>TRBV3-1/TRBV3-2|NA|NA|TRBJ1-3|15
TGTGCCAGCAGCCCATCCGGCACAGCTGGAAACACCATATATTTT
CASSPSGTAGNTIYF
>TRBV15|NA|TRBD1|TRBJ1-4|15
TGTGCCACCAGCAGTTACAGGGGGGATAATGAAAAACTGTTTTTT
CATSSYRGDNEKLFF
>TRBV14|NA|NA|TRBJ1-1|14
TGTGCCAGCAGCAACCCGGGACAAAACACTGAAGCTTTCTTT
CASSNPGQNTEAFF
>TRBV5-1|NA|TRBD1|TRBJ1-5|15
TGCGCCAGCAGCTTGGGACAGGGCGGACATCAGCCCCAGCATTTT
CASSLGQGGHQPQHF
>TRBV30|NA|TRBD1|TRBJ1-2|13
TGTGCCTGGAGTGGGGACAGGGGCCATGGCTACACCTTC
CAWSGDRGHGYTF
>TRBV6-5|NA|TRBD1|TRBJ2-5|16
TGTGCCAGCAGTTACTCTTGGCAGGGGGCTCGCGAGACCCAGTACTTC
CASSYSWQGARETQYF
>TRBV28|NA|NA|TRBJ1-4|13
TGTGCCAGCGGGGGGGGACTAAAAGAAAAACTGTTTTTT
CASGGGLKEKLFF
>TRBV7-2|NA|NA|TRBJ1-6|15
TGTGCCAGCAGCTTAGGAGGGGGGGGCTATTCACCCCTCCACTTT
CASSLGGGGYSPLHF
>TRBV6-5|NA|NA|TRBJ1-1|15
TGTGCCAGCAGTTACTCGAGGGAAGGGAGTACTGAAGCTTTCTTC
CASSYSREGSTEAFF
>TRBV28|NA|NA|TRBJ1-1|15
TGTGCCAGCAGTTTATGGGGAGGGGAACACACTGAAGCTTTCTTT
CASSLWGGEHTEAFF
>TRBV19|NA|NA|TRBJ2-6|15
TGTGCCAGTAGTTCCGCGAGCTCTGGGGCCAACGTCCTGACTTTC
CASSSASSGANVLTF
>TRBV12-3/TRBV12-4|NA|TRBD1|TRBJ2-7|13
TGTGCCAGCAGCACGGGACAGGGCTACGAGCAGTACTTC
CASSTGQGYEQYF